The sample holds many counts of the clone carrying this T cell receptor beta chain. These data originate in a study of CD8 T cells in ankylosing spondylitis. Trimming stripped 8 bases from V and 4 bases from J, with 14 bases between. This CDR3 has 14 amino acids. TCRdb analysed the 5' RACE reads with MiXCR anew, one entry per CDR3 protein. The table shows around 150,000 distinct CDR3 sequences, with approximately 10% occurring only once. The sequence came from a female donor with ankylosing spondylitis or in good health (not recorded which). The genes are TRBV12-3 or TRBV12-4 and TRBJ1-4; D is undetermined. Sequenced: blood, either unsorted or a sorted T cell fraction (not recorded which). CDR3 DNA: TGTGCCAGCGGATCCTTAATCGTTAATGAAAAACTGTTTTTT. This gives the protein CASGSLIVNEKLFF.